Listed here are 18 T cell receptor beta chains from one sample, sequenced in a study of cytomegalovirus exposure and HLA in healthy donors. PCR amplification relied on 60 Vbeta primers (plus 13 Jbeta primers). The data were produced by immunoSEQ multiplex PCR, yet TCRdb's version contains in-frame clones alone and is incomplete. The profile covers some 120,000 clones, with 75% to 85% appearing a single time and 2% to 3% taken by the ten largest. The material sequenced was PBMCs. The source is a man aged 30-40 years in good health and CMV-seronegative.

The V and J genes are TRBV6-5 and TRBJ1-6; no clear D gene. The CDR3 has 15 residues. Germline-derived CDR1 and CDR2 are MNHEY and SVGAGI. V dropped 4 bases and J dropped 8 bases, with 15 bases sitting between them. For the CDR3, the DNA is TGTGCCAGCAGTTTGGCAGGAACTTTTGATTCACCCCTCCACTTT. Translated: CASSLAGTFDSPLHF.

This clone was found a few times. The J gene is TRBJ1-5, the V gene TRBV4-1; 10 bases map to TRBD1. Trimming took 3 bases from V and 4 from J; bases not matched to a gene: 9. Looked up from germline, CDR1 is MGHRA and CDR2 is YSYEKL. The CDR3 runs 17 residues. In nucleotides, the CDR3 is TGCGCCAGCAGCCATGGGGGACAGGGGAATTGGAATCAGCCCCAGCATTTT. This sequence encodes CASSHGGQGNWNQPQHF.

A single count supports this clone. The chain is built from TRBV6-1 and TRBJ2-7; 8 nucleotides align to TRBD2. This CDR3 contains 13 residues. The J segment lost 9 bases and the V segment lost 8 bases, leaving 12 bases of the junction unmatched. Per the germline V gene, CDR1 is MNHNS and CDR2 is SASEGT. CDR3 bases: TGTGCCAGCGGACCGGGACTAGAGAGGGTGCAGTACTTC. Translating gives CASGPGLERVQYF.

The chain employs TRBV11-3 and TRBJ2-2; 8 bases match TRBD1. V lost 3 bases to trimming and J lost 7 bases; unmatched junction nucleotides: 10. Germline lookup yields CDR1 SGHNT and CDR2 YENEEA. CDR3 length: 16 residues. CDR3: CASSFGTGGAGGELFF. CDR3 nucleotide sequence: TGTGCCAGCAGCTTCGGGACAGGAGGGGCCGGCGGGGAGCTGTTTTTT.

CDR3 protein: CASSWDSTYNEQFF. The CDR3 coding sequence is TGTGCCAGCAGTTGGGACAGTACCTACAATGAGCAGTTCTTC. The J gene is TRBJ2-1, the V gene TRBV5-4; TRBD1 agrees at 7 bases. V shed 5 bases and J 2 bases; nucleotides not matched to a gene: 4. Germline CDR1 is SGHNT and CDR2 is YYREEE (reference sequence). The CDR3 loop spans 14 amino acids.

This clone has just one count. The chain carries TRBV21-1 and TRBJ1-5; TRBD1, the table's D call, lacks a check against the DNA. TRBV21-1 is described as a pseudogene. This CDR3 comprises 15 residues. Written as DNA, the CDR3 is TGTGCCAGCAGCAAAGGGACATCGAGCAATCAGCCCCAGCATTTT. The encoded protein is CASSKGTSSNQPQHF.

The V gene is TRBV7-9, the J gene TRBJ1-4; the D is unclear. V lost 2 bases to trimming and J lost 1 base, with 11 bases between them. The CDR3 is 16 amino acids. The germline CDR1 and CDR2 sequences are SEHNR and FQNEAQ (reference sequence). The CDR3 DNA is TGTGCCAGCAGCTTACCTTCGTTCGGAACTAATGAAAAACTGTTTTTT. It specifies CASSLPSFGTNEKLFF.

CDR3 bases: TGTGCCATCAGTGAGTCGGCCGGGACAGGGGCCTACGAGCAGTACTTC. This translates into CAISESAGTGAYEQYF. The rearrangement links TRBV10-3 to TRBJ2-7; 10 bases agree with TRBD1. CDR3 length equals 16 residues. Germline loops: CDR1 ENHRY, CDR2 SYGVKD. Trimming at V came to 0 bases and at J to 2 bases, leaving 4 bases not matched to a gene.

The rearrangement uses TRBV5-6 and TRBJ2-7; 8 positions match TRBD2. The CDR3 runs to 15 residues. Germline CDR1 is SGHDT and CDR2 is YYEEEE. Losses at the gene ends were 4 bases for V and 0 bases for J; bases not matched to a gene: 6. The CDR3 protein is CASSPGGRGSYEQYF. The CDR3 bases are TGTGCCAGCAGCCCGGGGGGGAGGGGCTCCTACGAGCAGTACTTC.

This chain connects TRBV11-2 to TRBJ1-1, with unresolved D. CDR1 and CDR2 (germline): SGHAT, FQNNGV. The CDR3 is made up of 15 amino acids. Trimming took 1 base from V and 5 from J, leaving 14 bases between them. CDR3: CASSLAPSGITEAFF. The CDR3 bases are TGTGCCAGCAGCTTAGCTCCTTCGGGGATAACTGAAGCTTTCTTT.

The chain has TRBV4-2 and TRBJ2-2, with 7 bases fitting TRBD1. The CDR3 has 18 amino acids. After removal of 2 bases from V and 4 bases from J, the junction contained 13 bases not matched to a gene. Germline V CDR1 and CDR2: LGHNA, YNFKEQ. CDR3 amino acids: CASSQIGGFRDSTGELFF. CDR3 sequence (DNA): TGTGCCAGCAGCCAAATTGGCGGATTCCGGGACAGCACCGGGGAGCTGTTTTTT.

This chain's CDR3 is CASSLIGQTTGKQFF. For the CDR3, the DNA is TGTGCCAGCAGCTTGATAGGACAGACTACTGGAAAGCAGTTCTTC. The rearrangement uses TRBV5-7 and TRBJ2-1, with D possibly being TRBD1 (6 bases). TRBV5-7 is annotated as an ORF whose role is uncertain. The germline V and J ends were trimmed by 1 base and 11 bases, with 19 bases remaining between them. The CDR3 consists of 15 residues.

This clone was seen just once. The J gene is TRBJ2-7, the V gene TRBV19; 14 positions agree with TRBD2. The V gene's germline CDR1 is LNHDA and CDR2 SQIVND (reference sequence). V lost 4 bases to trimming and J lost 5 bases; unmatched junction nucleotides: 4. CDR3 length equals 15 residues. The CDR3 reads CASSRLAGGSNEQYF. CDR3 nucleotides: TGTGCCAGTAGTAGACTAGCGGGAGGGTCCAACGAGCAGTACTTC.

The chain uses TRBV28 and TRBJ2-7, with TRBD1 as a possible D gene (6 bases). CDR3 length: 15 amino acids. In germline, CDR1 is MDHEN, CDR2 SYDVKM. Deletions cut 1 base from V and 4 bases from J, with 14 bases between. CDR3 sequence reads: CASSLFQGSPYEQYF. The CDR3 DNA reads TGTGCCAGCAGTTTATTTCAGGGGTCTCCTTACGAGCAGTACTTC.

This chain connects TRBV7-2 to TRBJ2-5; 10 bases match TRBD2. The J call may be in error: the DNA end matches TRBJ2-7 better. CDR3 length equals 17 residues. Germline V gene lookup returns CDR1 SGHTA and CDR2 FQGNSA. As DNA, the CDR3 is TGTGCCAGCAGCTTAGGGGCTAGCGGGAGAGGGGGCTACGAGCAGTACTTC. As protein: CASSLGASGRGGYEQYF.

The rearrangement joins TRBV14 to TRBJ2-7; D call uncertain. Germline V gives CDR1 SGHDN, CDR2 FVKESK. The CDR3 has 14 amino acids. V gave up 5 bases and J gave up 4 bases, with 15 bases separating them. CDR3 residues: CASSAPTRGYEQYF. In DNA form, the CDR3 reads TGTGCCAGCAGCGCCCCAACCCGCGGTTACGAGCAGTACTTC.

V usage is TRBV9 and J usage is TRBJ2-1; TRBD2 matches at 9 bases. CDR1 SGDLS and CDR2 YYNGEE come from the germline V gene. The CDR3 length is 16 residues. The V segment lost 1 base and the J segment 8 bases; nucleotides outside the gene matches: 10. The CDR3: CASSVSVTSGGYEQFF. The CDR3 coding sequence is TGTGCCAGCAGCGTATCCGTGACTAGCGGAGGGTATGAGCAGTTCTTC.

This clone has only one observation. The chain couples TRBV29-1 to TRBJ2-3, with 7 bases matching TRBD1. V was pared by 3 bases and J by 0 bases, with 0 bases of the junction left unmatched. The CDR3 covers 13 residues. The germline gives CDR1 SQVTM, CDR2 ANQGSEA. CDR3 DNA: TGCAGCGTTGAGGACAGGAGCACAGATACGCAGTATTTT. The encoded protein is CSVEDRSTDTQYF.